The clone carrying this T cell receptor beta chain was detected ten times or more. Its target is unknown. The length of the CDR3 is 15 residues. Looked up from germline, CDR1 is SQVTM and CDR2 is ANQGSEA. The V gene lost 1 base and the J gene lost 7 bases, with 20 bases spanning the gap. The people who gave samples were healthy Caucasians from Russia, aged roughly 6 to 100. This record belongs to a study of blood T cells in healthy people across ages. Whole-study results and caveats: Since the PBMCs were unsorted, naive and antigen-experienced cells could not be conclusively compared. Roughly linear declines in TCR beta diversity per million T cells occurred with age.

Then a second PCR, running roughly 6 to 11 cycles, was carried out with a sample-barcoded 5' primer and a J-beta primer mix. TCRdb used MiXCR to reprocess the 5' RACE reads, holding one entry per CDR3 protein. The sample lists around 1,700,000 distinct CDR3 sequences; 28% were seen once. This receptor was identified in a woman between 25 and 40 years old in good health. Input material: blood. The genes are TRBV29-1 and TRBJ2-7, with D perhaps being TRBD1 or TRBD2 (5 bases each). The CDR3 sequence: CSVEGIGTAVGEQYF. As DNA, the CDR3 is TGCAGCGTTGAAGGGATAGGGACGGCGGTGGGGGAGCAGTACTTC.